The 29 T cell receptor beta chains in this list originate from one sample, sequenced in a study of memory CD4+ T cells and cytomegalovirus serostatus. Sequencing was performed with immunoSEQ multiplex PCR; in TCRdb, only in-frame clones are kept and a portion is missing. The sample has fewer than 50,000 clones, about 80% seen once; the top ten hold 1% to 1.3%. Single viable CD3+CD4+CD8-CD45RO+ cells were sorted as the memory CD4+ T cells. The sequenced sample consisted of memory CD4+ T cells from blood. The source is an adult in good health and CMV-seronegative.

The V and J genes are TRBV5-6 and TRBJ1-3; 7 nucleotides align to TRBD1. V lost 1 base and J lost 0; bases outside the gene matches: 7. The CDR3 runs to 17 residues. In germline, CDR1 is SGHDT, CDR2 YYEEEE. DNA for the CDR3: TGTGCCAGCAGCTTGTGGACAGGATCGCCCTCTGGAAACACCATATATTTT. This sequence encodes CASSLWTGSPSGNTIYF.

The chain carries TRBV2 and TRBJ2-1, with D perhaps matching TRBD2 (6 bases). CDR1 is SNHLY and CDR2 is FYNNEI in the germline V gene. CDR3 length: 12 amino acids. V gave up 2 bases and J gave up 10 bases, with 9 bases separating them. DNA for the CDR3: TGTGCCAGCAGTGAAATGCTAGCGGAGCAGTTCTTC. Encoded protein: CASSEMLAEQFF.

The gene calls are TRBV28 and TRBJ2-5, with D perhaps matching TRBD1 (6 bases). Germline CDR1 and CDR2: MDHEN and SYDVKM. This CDR3 region has 15 residues. V was pared by 2 bases and J by 5 bases, with 15 bases between. The CDR3 reads CASSLGGQSRETQYF. For the CDR3, the DNA is TGTGCCAGCAGTTTAGGCGGACAGAGCCGGGAGACCCAGTACTTC.

The V gene is TRBV6-1, the J gene TRBJ2-7, with a tentative D call TRBD1 (6 bases). The length of the CDR3 is 12 residues. Germline V gives CDR1 MNHNS, CDR2 SASEGT. V was clipped by 9 bases and J by 3 bases, with 12 bases between them. The chain's CDR3 is CASNGDNYEQYF. In nucleotides, the CDR3 is TGTGCCAGTAATGGGGACAACTACGAGCAGTACTTC.

This clone rates as medium-sized (0.01 to 0.1%). The chain combines TRBV11-2 with TRBJ1-2; 7 bases are a match to TRBD1. V gave up 5 bases and J gave up 5 bases; unmatched junction bases: 11. The germline V gene encodes CDR1 SGHAT and CDR2 FQNNGV. This CDR3 contains 15 residues. CDR3 coding DNA: TGTGCCAGCAGCCTTCGACAGGGTTGGAGGTATGGCTACACCTTC. Amino acid sequence: CASSLRQGWRYGYTF.

The chain recombines TRBV7-9 with TRBJ2-1; D remains unclear. Germline CDR1 SEHNR, CDR2 FQNEAQ (reference sequence). V was clipped by 1 base and J by 6 bases, with 16 bases between them. This CDR3 region has 16 residues. The CDR3 nucleotides are TGTGCCAGCAGCTTAGATACGGGCGCAGGACCCAATGAGCAGTTCTTC. Translating gives CASSLDTGAGPNEQFF.

Note on this clone: Mismatch with germline at one junction end may stem from a read error. The genes are TRBV29-1 and TRBJ1-2, with D possibly matching TRBD1 (6 bases). The CDR3 runs 13 residues. From germline, CDR1 is SQVTM and CDR2 ANQGSEA. The CDR3 region has the DNA TGCAGCGTCGAAGGACAGAACCCGGTCGGCTACACCTTC. The encoded protein is CSVEGQNPVGYTF.

The rearrangement links TRBV7-2 to TRBJ2-1, with 8 nucleotides matching TRBD2. The CDR3 runs to 15 residues. V shed 5 bases and J 0 bases; nucleotides not matched to a gene: 3. CDR1 and CDR2 from the germline V gene are SGHTA and FQGNSA. CDR3 sequence (DNA): TGTGCCAGCAGCCTTAGCGGGAACTCCTACAATGAGCAGTTCTTC. This translates into CASSLSGNSYNEQFF. Variable domain in full (rest from reference TRBV7-2 and TRBJ2-1): GAGVSQSPSNKVTEKGKDVELRCDPISGHTALYWYRQSLGQGLEFLIYFQGNSAPDKSGLPSDRFSAERTGGSVSTLTIQRTQQEDSAVYLCASSLSGNSYNEQFFGPGTRLTVL.

The chain carries TRBV6-5 and TRBJ1-1; D is uncertain. Germline V gene lookup returns CDR1 MNHEY and CDR2 SVGAGI. V lost 3 bases and J 7 bases, leaving 12 bases between the germline ends. The CDR3 totals 13 residues. CDR3 coding DNA: TGTGCCAGCAGTTATTCGGAGCGAAGTGAAGCTTTCTTT. It translates to CASSYSERSEAFF.

The chain couples TRBV5-1 to TRBJ1-2; no reliable D call. Trimming removed 0 bases from V and 7 bases from J, with 13 bases in between. Germline V gene data show CDR1 as SGHRS and CDR2 as YFSETQ. CDR3 size: 14 residues. CDR3 in DNA: TGCGCCAGCAGCTTGGGAGGGTCAGTTTCTGGCTACACCTTC. It translates to CASSLGGSVSGYTF. The full variable domain, with the rest looked up from reference TRBV5-1 and TRBJ1-2, is KAGVTQTPRYLIKTRGQQVTLSCSPISGHRSVSWYQQTPGQGLQFLFEYFSETQRNKGNFPGRFSGRQFSNSRSEMNVSTLELGDSALYLCASSLGGSVSGYTFGSGTRLTVV.

The CDR3 here is CASSMKGARANTGELFF. CDR3 bases: TGTGCCAGTAGTATGAAGGGAGCCAGGGCGAACACCGGGGAGCTGTTTTTT. The rearrangement uses TRBV19 and TRBJ2-2; D is tentatively TRBD1 or TRBD2 (5 bases each). Germline V gene lookup returns CDR1 LNHDA and CDR2 SQIVND (reference sequence). V was shortened by 3 bases and J by 0 bases, with 14 bases between the two germline ends. The CDR3 runs to 17 residues.

This clone was observed a handful of times. The chain couples TRBV7-9 to TRBJ1-6; 7 bases fit TRBD1. This CDR3 contains 13 residues. CDR1 and CDR2 (germline): SEHNR, FQNEAQ (reference sequence). The V segment lost 3 bases and the J segment 7 bases; nucleotides outside the gene matches: 0. CDR3 in DNA: TGTGCCAGCAGCTTGGGACAGAATTCACCCCTCCACTTT. Amino acid sequence: CASSLGQNSPLHF.

This clone was counted a single time. This sequence joins TRBV7-2 and TRBJ2-5, with 10 bases fitting TRBD2. CDR1 and CDR2 from the germline V gene are SGHTA and FQGNSA. V lost 5 bases and J lost 5; bases outside the gene matches: 14. The CDR3 covers 17 residues. CDR3 sequence reads: CASSPSGLAVSGETQYF. CDR3 nucleotide sequence: TGTGCCAGCAGCCCTTCCGGACTAGCGGTATCTGGGGAGACCCAGTACTTC.

V is TRBV2 and J is TRBJ2-2, with TRBD2 matching over 8 bases. V gave up 3 bases and J gave up 5 bases; unmatched junction bases: 5. Germline V lookup: CDR1 SNHLY, CDR2 FYNNEI. The CDR3 totals 15 residues. CDR3 sequence: CASSDAGGNTGELFF. CDR3 coding DNA: TGTGCCAGCAGTGATGCGGGAGGAAATACCGGGGAGCTGTTTTTT.

This clone was detected once. The rearrangement links TRBV5-1 to TRBJ2-7, with D possibly being TRBD1 (6 bases). The CDR3 has 13 amino acids. CDR1 and CDR2 (germline): SGHRS, YFSETQ. Trimming shortened V by 3 bases and J by 2 bases, and 9 bases separated the two germline ends. CDR3 coding DNA: TGCGCCAGCAGCTACCCAGGGGCCTACGAGCAGTACTTC. It specifies CASSYPGAYEQYF.

The CDR3: CASSLSLLLAGAGNEQFF. CDR3 sequence (DNA): TGCGCCAGCAGCTTGTCTCTCTTACTAGCGGGAGCAGGGAATGAGCAGTTCTTC. The chain uses TRBV5-1 and TRBJ2-1; TRBD2 matches at 11 bases. Losses at the gene ends were 1 base for V and 7 bases for J; bases not matched to a gene: 13. CDR1 and CDR2 (germline): SGHRS, YFSETQ. This CDR3 comprises 18 residues.

V is TRBV5-1 and J is TRBJ1-2; 8 bases are a match to TRBD1. Germline trimming cut 0 bases from V and 2 bases from J; bases unmatched to any gene: 0. Per the germline V gene, CDR1 is SGHRS and CDR2 is YFSETQ. The length of the CDR3 is 14 residues. CDR3: CASSLGDRNYGYTF. The CDR3 region has the DNA TGCGCCAGCAGCTTGGGGGACAGGAACTATGGCTACACCTTC.

V and J are TRBV7-9 and TRBJ1-6; weak D call: TRBD1 (5 bases). Trimming left V 5 bases short and J 10 bases short, with 21 bases between. Germline V gene sequence: CDR1 SEHNR, CDR2 FQNEAQ (reference sequence). The CDR3 sequence is 16 residues long. The CDR3 bases are TGTGCCAGCAGCATAACCGGGAGGCATGAGGGGTCACCCCTCCACTTT. Its translation is CASSITGRHEGSPLHF.

The chain links TRBV6-1 to TRBJ2-7; D might be TRBD1 or TRBD2, each matching 6 bases. V lost 4 bases to trimming and J lost 2 bases, with 15 bases between them. The CDR3 is 15 amino acids. CDR1 is MNHNS and CDR2 is SASEGT in the germline V gene. The CDR3 spells CASSAPGAYTYEQYF. CDR3 nucleotide sequence: TGTGCCAGCAGTGCACCGGGGGCCTATACCTACGAGCAGTACTTC.

This clone was picked up a small number of times. V gene TRBV29-1 combines with J gene TRBJ2-7; D may be TRBD2 (5 bases). Trimming left V 7 bases short and J 5 bases short, with 15 bases between. The CDR3 is 12 amino acids. Germline values: CDR1 SQVTM, CDR2 ANQGSEA. The CDR3 sequence is CSALSDGNEQYF. In DNA form, the CDR3 reads TGCAGCGCGCTATCGGACGGGAACGAGCAGTACTTC.

In DNA form, the CDR3 reads TGTGCTAGTGGTTGGGACAGGGAAGAGACCCAGTACTTC. Protein sequence: CASGWDREETQYF. This chain connects TRBV12-5 to TRBJ2-5, with 9 nucleotides matching TRBD1. Germline CDR1 reads LGHNT; CDR2 reads FRNRAP. This CDR3 has 13 residues. J gave up 3 bases and V 4 bases, and 0 bases lay outside the gene matches.

V is TRBV5-6 and J is TRBJ2-5; maybe TRBD1 (5 bases). The CDR3 runs to 14 residues. CDR1 is SGHDT and CDR2 is YYEEEE in the germline V gene. The ends were cut back, 1 base at V and 1 base at J, with 8 bases in the middle. The CDR3 loop reads CASSLSGIQETQYF. As DNA, the CDR3 is TGTGCCAGCAGCTTGTCAGGGATCCAAGAGACCCAGTACTTC.

The V call is TRBV19, the J call TRBJ1-2; D uncertain. This CDR3 is 13 amino acids long. Germline-derived CDR1 and CDR2 are LNHDA and SQIVND (reference sequence). Trimming removed 3 bases at V and 8 bases at J, with 13 bases between. The CDR3 sequence: CASSINRERGYTF. The CDR3 DNA sequence: TGTGCCAGTAGTATCAATCGGGAGAGAGGCTACACCTTC.

V is TRBV10-3 and J is TRBJ2-4, with a possible D match to TRBD2 (5 bases). CDR1 and CDR2 (germline): ENHRY, SYGVKD. V gave up 2 bases and J gave up 8 bases, with 16 bases separating them. This CDR3 is 15 amino acids long. The CDR3 DNA reads TGTGCCATCAGTGAGGGGGTGGTGGGGAGAGACATTCAGTACTTC. Protein: CAISEGVVGRDIQYF.

The V and J genes are TRBV15 and TRBJ2-6; a weak D match, TRBD2 (7 bases). CDR1 and CDR2 (germline): LNHNV, YYDKDF (reference sequence). V was pared by 4 bases and J by 4 bases, with 11 bases between. The CDR3 covers 15 residues. In DNA form, the CDR3 reads TGTGCCACCAGCAAGGGGGGGACCGGGGCCAACGTCCTGACTTTC. Translated: CATSKGGTGANVLTF.

V is TRBV11-2 and J is TRBJ1-3; D unclear. The V gene's germline CDR1 is SGHAT and CDR2 FQNNGV. The CDR3 spans 16 residues. The germline V and J ends were trimmed by 4 bases and 0 bases, with 13 bases remaining between them. CDR3 region: CASSSEQMYSGNTIYF. DNA of the CDR3: TGTGCCAGCAGCTCAGAGCAAATGTACTCTGGAAACACCATATATTTT.

The chain's CDR3 is CASSLIRTSMEQYF. The CDR3 DNA sequence: TGTGCCAGCAGCTTAATCCGGACTAGTATGGAGCAGTACTTC. The rearrangement joins TRBV7-2 to TRBJ2-7, with 7 bases lining up with TRBD2. Trimming took 2 bases from V and 7 from J; bases not matched to a gene: 8. CDR3 length: 14 residues. Germline CDR1 is SGHTA and CDR2 is FQGNSA.

In its sample, this clone was seen a few times. V is TRBV2 and J is TRBJ1-1, with D unresolved. Per the germline V gene, CDR1 is SNHLY and CDR2 is FYNNEI. Deletions cut 10 bases from V and 6 bases from J, with 15 bases between. The CDR3 has 12 residues. The CDR3 loop reads CANGGLSPEAFF. In nucleotides, the CDR3 is TGTGCCAACGGCGGTCTAAGTCCTGAAGCTTTCTTT.

The chain recombines TRBV7-9 with TRBJ2-3; 7 bases match TRBD1. This CDR3 comprises 14 residues. CDR1 is SEHNR and CDR2 is FQNEAQ in the germline V gene (reference sequence). After removal of 5 bases from V and 1 base from J, the junction contained 3 bases not matched to a gene. The CDR3 coding sequence is TGTGCCAGCAGCCCTGGACAGGGCACAGATACGCAGTATTTT. It specifies CASSPGQGTDTQYF.